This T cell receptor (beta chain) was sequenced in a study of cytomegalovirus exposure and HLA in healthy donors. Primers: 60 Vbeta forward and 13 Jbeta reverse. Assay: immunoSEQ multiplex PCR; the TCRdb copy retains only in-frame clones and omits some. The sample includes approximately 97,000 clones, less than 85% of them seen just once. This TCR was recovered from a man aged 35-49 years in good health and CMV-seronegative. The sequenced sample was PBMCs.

CDR3 loop: CASSLGQGIRYEQYF. Written as DNA, the CDR3 is TGTGCCAGCAGCTTGGGACAGGGCATACGCTACGAGCAGTACTTC. The chain joins TRBV7-9 to TRBJ2-7; 9 positions match TRBD1. This CDR3 is built from 15 residues. The trim removed 3 bases at V and 3 bases at J, leaving 6 bases unmatched. Germline V gene lookup returns CDR1 SEHNR and CDR2 FQNEAQ (reference sequence).